This TCR beta chain was sequenced in a study of T cells in Graves' hyperthyroidism and ophthalmopathy (dated by TCRdb to the late 2010s). As for the study more broadly: Peripheral blood samples were taken at initial diagnosis, before any treatment was given. TCR V-J signatures able to tell the groups apart were searched for in a discovery cohort of 95 to 100 patients, of whom 43 had Graves' ophthalmopathy and under 65 had stable Graves' hyperthyroidism. Whether ophthalmopathy could be predicted prospectively was tested in an independent validation cohort made up of some 20 hyperthyroidism patients plus 17 patients who later progressed to ophthalmopathy. The 75 to 100 discovery patients were divided at random into training and test sets in a 7:3 ratio. In addition, the study compared T-cell repertoires in thyroid tissue and in blood from several Graves' hyperthyroidism patients. Once sampling was done, hyperthyroidism patients were given methimazole at a starting dose of 30 mg daily, whereas ophthalmopathy patients were given high-dose intravenous methylprednisolone. The paper describes TCR Vbeta CDR3 sequencing of 140 or so peripheral blood samples, made up of 43 ophthalmopathy patients, around 78 hyperthyroidism patients and 17 progressor patients. Results and caveats for the whole study, not just this receptor: No statistical method was used to set the sample size in advance, and investigators knew the group allocation. In validation, the model predicted progression to ophthalmopathy a median of about 5.9 months before onset, with roughly 70% sensitivity and just under 75% specificity. Most expanded thyroid clonotypes (frequency above 0.001) were also detected in blood, a finding suggesting that blood repertoires may reflect thyroid immune responses. Ophthalmopathy was separated from stable hyperthyroidism by a 13 V-J signature model, with around 90% sensitivity and about 81% specificity obtained in cross-validation and 80%/75% obtained in testing.

Ophthalmopathy patients had moderately to severely active disease, Clinical Activity Score of at least 3, NOSPECS grade of at least 4, and duration under 3 months. Exclusion was applied to patients with uncontrolled infections, other autoimmune diseases, pregnancy or lactation. Diagnoses relied on clinical symptoms, serum thyroxine and TRAb, thyroid ultrasound and orbital computed tomography. PBMCs were separated from 8 to 10 ml of fresh peripheral blood using Ficoll-Paque density gradient centrifugation. Total RNA was extracted using Trizol reagent, and RNA quality was assessed on an Agilent 2100 Bioanalyzer. CDR1 and CDR2, per the germline V gene, are MNHEY and SVGAGI. The CDR3, from cysteine to phenylalanine, totals 14 residues. Only the CDR3 region is kept as DNA, spanning 42 bases read in frame from base 1. The TCR beta CDR3 regions were amplified from RNA transcripts. The TCR CDR3 was subjected to a first round of RT-PCR using the HTBI primer set and the Qiagen OneStep RT-PCR kit. The libraries were constructed in a second round of multiplex PCR and then size-selected and purified. Sequencing of the libraries was done on an Illumina HiSeq2000 using paired-end 100 bp reads. From the authors' description of their analysis: Raw data were processed with SOAPnuke, discarding reads with adapters, uncalled bases, mean Phred below 15, or no exact constant-primer or identifier match. High-quality paired reads were merged with COPE v1.2.5, and unique nucleotide sequences were defined as clonotypes. Clonotypes were aligned to IMGT TRBV, TRBD and TRBJ reference segments using MiTCR v1.1. The analysis was restricted to V-J combinations with a frequency above 0.0001, which together covered around 99% of the repertoires. The TCS score was defined as the ratio of F50 (clonal expansion) to E x V (chaos), calculated using BLOSUM62-based TCRdist between CDR3 peptides within each V-J. Welch's t-statistics and random forest reduced fewer than 600 V-J features to about 13, which were used in a naive Bayes classifier (R e1071). TCRdb applied fastp at Q25 and MiXCR to the public reads, then kept only in-frame beta chains. Rows are unified per CDR3 protein, each entry keeping the most common DNA and genes. The V and J calls were determined by TCRdb, not by the authors. This sample has under 500,000 distinct CDR3 sequences in its table, and around 15% of those were observed once. The biggest ten clones account for 25% to 30% of the sample.

To note about this clonotype: The antigen it binds to is not known. The junction shows a germline mismatch at one end, possibly a read error.

This sequence was found in a man aged 50 to 60 with Graves' ophthalmopathy. The sequencing sample was made of blood. The receptor chain draws on TRBV6-5 and TRBJ2-5; 9 central bases correspond to TRBD1. CDR3 protein: CASGYNRGLGTQYF. The DNA sequence is as follows: TGTGCCAGCGGTTATAACAGGGGGCTGGGGACCCAGTACTTC.